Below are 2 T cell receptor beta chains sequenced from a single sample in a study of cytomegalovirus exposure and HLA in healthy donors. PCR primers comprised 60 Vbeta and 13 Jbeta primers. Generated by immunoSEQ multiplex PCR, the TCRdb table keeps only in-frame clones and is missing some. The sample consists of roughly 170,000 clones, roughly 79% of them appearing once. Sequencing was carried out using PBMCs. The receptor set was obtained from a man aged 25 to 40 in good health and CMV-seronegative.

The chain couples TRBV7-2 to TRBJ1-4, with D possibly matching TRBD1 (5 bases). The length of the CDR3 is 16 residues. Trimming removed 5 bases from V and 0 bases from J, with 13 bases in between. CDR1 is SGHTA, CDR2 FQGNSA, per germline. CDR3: CASSEGLIATNEKLFF. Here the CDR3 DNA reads TGTGCCAGCAGCGAGGGACTCATAGCAACTAATGAAAAACTGTTTTTT.

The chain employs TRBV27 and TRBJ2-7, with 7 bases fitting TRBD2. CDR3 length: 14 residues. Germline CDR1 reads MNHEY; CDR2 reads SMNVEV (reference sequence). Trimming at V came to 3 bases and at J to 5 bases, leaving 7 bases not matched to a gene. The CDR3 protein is CASSFRRAGDEQYF. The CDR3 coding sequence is TGTGCCAGCAGTTTTCGTAGGGCGGGAGACGAGCAGTACTTC.